This T cell receptor (beta chain) was recorded in a study of shared clonotypes between healthy human individuals. For the study at large: Three plates each covered CD4 naive and memory; CD8 naive two, CD8 memory one. Study findings and constraints: Around 5% of naive CD4 clonotypes were common to several donors.

Comments on this clone: Its cognate antigen is unknown.

CD45RO negativity and positive selection for CCR7 defined naive CD8 cells, a population that excluded terminally differentiated effector memory CD45RA+ cells. Trimming stripped 3 bases from V and 3 bases from J, with 12 bases between. The CDR3 loop spans 15 amino acids. From germline, CDR1 is MDHEN and CDR2 SYDVKM. The method was immunoSEQ multiplex PCR; TCRdb's version includes in-frame clones alone and lacks a portion of them. The profile covers about 1.9 million clones, with 85% to 95% appearing a single time and roughly 1.7% taken by the ten largest. Sequencing was carried out using naive CD8+ T cells from PBMCs. This chain links TRBV28 with TRBJ2-1, with D maybe TRBD2 (6 bases). This TCR derives from a young man in good health. Some clones in this sample may be carry-over from other donors' samples. The CDR3 DNA follows: TGTGCCAGCAGTTTGTGGCGGGACGACTACAATGAGCAGTTCTTC. Its protein product is CASSLWRDDYNEQFF. Drawing the rest from reference TRBV28 and TRBJ2-1, the complete variable domain is DVKVTQSSRYLVKRTGEKVFLECVQDMDHENMFWYRQDPGLGLRLIYFSYDVKMKEKGDIPEGYSVSREKKERFSLILESASTNQTSMYLCASSLWRDDYNEQFFGPGTRLTVL.